What follows describes a single TCR beta chain. Its antigen is not yet known. No clone much larger than this one lies a single base away; base qualities are absent. Library preparation was by the immunoSEQ multiplex PCR assay. Processing in the source paper ran as follows. To diagnose cytomegalovirus status from the catalog of TCR beta chain sequences, a statistical classification framework was built. Entries here come from immuneACCESS through TCRdb and include only in-frame sequences with V and J called. Some clones fail to appear in such tables; in the studies checked, an unresolved V gene covers under half of the shortfall, and the cause of the remainder is unknown. V, J and clone size derive from that table, while D and trimming were established from the DNA sequence. The sample has approximately 180,000 clones on record, approximately 87% of them singletons. About 1.5% of the sample goes to the ten largest clones.

These data are taken from a study of cytomegalovirus exposure and HLA in healthy donors (dated by TCRdb to about 2017). In the study overall: A later analysis indicated that the roughly 120 validation repertoires were generated on the platform also employed for the 720 or so repertoires of the first cohort. High-throughput TCR immunosequencing, statistical association of individual TCRs with disease status, and machine learning were combined to predict cytomegalovirus infection status. The study was designed to test whether signatures of past pathogen exposure could be identified by cataloging public T cell receptors. A separate validation cohort of 90 to 150 different subjects was used in addition to the approximately 610-subject first cohort.

V trim: 1 base; J trim: 9 bases; unmatched bases: 15. The germline V gene provides CDR1 SNHLY and CDR2 FYNNEI. Measured from the cysteine to the phenylalanine, the CDR3 is 16 residues long. Of the read, only the CDR3 DNA is kept; its 48 bases are in frame from base 1. The donors were included in the validation cohort of 120 subjects, a group kept apart from the approximately 700-subject first cohort. Overall study outcomes, separate from this receptor: A later analysis found that TCRs clustered in the first cohort also tended to co-occur in the 120 or so validation repertoires, with approximately 95% of cluster scores above 0. All 110 or so repertoires were used to score co-occurrence in the validation cohort in a later analysis, because that analysis had no HLA typing for the cohort. Most TCR sequences were observed very rarely across donors, whereas some public TCRs were present in many individuals. In the study, some 160 TCR beta chains were listed as associated with cytomegalovirus. Three of the identified cytomegalovirus-associated TCR beta chains were confirmed in vitro to be specific for cytomegalovirus antigens. The classifier was reported to diagnose cytomegalovirus status with high specificity and sensitivity in both the original cohort and the validation cohort. It was suggested by the authors that the approach could potentially be generalized to other disease states and immunological phenotypes.

The sequence came from a woman in her 30s in good health and CMV-seronegative. Sequenced sample: PBMCs. The sequence links TRBV2 to TRBJ2-7, with 7 middle bases fitting TRBD1. The CDR3 corresponds to CASSEGMDRQTSGQYF. The nucleotides read TGTGCCAGCAGTGAAGGGATGGACAGGCAGACCTCCGGGCAGTACTTC.